The clone carrying this TCR beta chain appeared many times. This sample was included in a study of CD8 T cells in ankylosing spondylitis. Germline CDR1 MNHNS, CDR2 SASEGT. V was pared by 5 bases and J by 8 bases, with 9 bases of the junction left unmatched. CDR3 size: 15 residues. TCRdb re-called the 5' RACE reads through MiXCR, storing one row per CDR3 protein. The top ten clones hold 7.3% of a sample with 110,000 to 150,000 distinct CDR3 sequences, approximately 8.4% of them seen once. The chain employs TRBV6-1 and TRBJ1-6; TRBD1 matches 7 bases. The sequenced sample was synovial fluid, either unsorted or a sorted T cell fraction (not recorded which). The TCR originated in a male donor with ankylosing spondylitis. CDR3 loop: CASSKGAGRDSPLHF. CDR3 nucleotide sequence: TGTGCCAGCAGTAAGGGGGCGGGAAGGGATTCACCCCTCCACTTT.